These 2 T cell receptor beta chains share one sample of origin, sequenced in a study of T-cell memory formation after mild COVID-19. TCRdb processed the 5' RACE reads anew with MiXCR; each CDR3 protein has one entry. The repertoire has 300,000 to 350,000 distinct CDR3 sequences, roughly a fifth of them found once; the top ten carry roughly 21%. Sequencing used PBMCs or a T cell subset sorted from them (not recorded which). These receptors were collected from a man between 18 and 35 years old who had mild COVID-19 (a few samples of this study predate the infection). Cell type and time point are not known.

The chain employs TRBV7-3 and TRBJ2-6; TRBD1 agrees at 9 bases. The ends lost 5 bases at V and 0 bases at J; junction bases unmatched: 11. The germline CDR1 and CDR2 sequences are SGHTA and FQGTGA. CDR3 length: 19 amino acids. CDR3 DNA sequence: TGTGCCAGCAGCAAACTACGACAGGGGGGGCTCTCTGGGGCCAACGTCCTGACTTTC. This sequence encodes CASSKLRQGGLSGANVLTF.

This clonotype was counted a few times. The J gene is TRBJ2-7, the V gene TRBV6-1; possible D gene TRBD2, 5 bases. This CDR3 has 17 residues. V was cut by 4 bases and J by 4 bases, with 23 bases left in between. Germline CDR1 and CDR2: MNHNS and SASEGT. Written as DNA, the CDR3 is TGTGCCAGCAGTGGAGGAGGACGTAGTTTTATCGTTTACGAGCAGTACTTC. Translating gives CASSGGGRSFIVYEQYF.